This T cell receptor (beta chain) emerged from a study of blood T cell repertoires in COVID-19. Study details: The origin of the acute and convalescent COVID-19 samples was the United States, Italy and Spain. Sources were T cells, B-cell-depleted T cells, or PBMCs; the material itself was cDNA or gDNA.

Under the authors' procedure: Reference gene primer amplification yielded estimated nucleated cell counts. Using immunoSEQ multiplex PCR, the repertoire was profiled, and TCRdb retains in-frame clones only, with some absent. The V and J calls and clone size were taken over from that table, and D and trimming were inferred from the DNA. The sample includes fewer than 120,000 clones, 87% seen only once; the top ten take around 4.9%. Per the germline V gene, CDR1 is SGHVS and CDR2 is FQNEAQ. The CDR3 consists of 17 residues. V gave up 5 bases and J gave up 6 bases; unmatched junction bases: 16. Sequenced material: peripheral blood. The gene calls are TRBV7-8 and TRBJ1-5; 7 positions match TRBD1. This receptor was taken from a human donor in a cohort sampled during active COVID-19. The CDR3 reads CASSPGTGEVGGQPQHF. The CDR3 region has the DNA TGTGCCAGCAGCCCGGGAACAGGGGAGGTGGGTGGTCAGCCCCAGCATTTT.